This T cell receptor beta chain derives from a study of blood T cell repertoires in COVID-19. Study as a whole: Acute and convalescent COVID-19 specimens originated in the United States, Italy and Spain. T cells, B-cell-depleted T cells, or PBMCs provided the cDNA or gDNA that served as material.

Sequenced by immunoSEQ multiplex PCR; TCRdb stores in-frame clones only, minus some. The profile shows about 330,000 clones, over 75% of them singletons. Clinical history reported by participants formed the basis on which cohorts were assigned. CDR3 length equals 14 residues. Trimming removed 0 bases from V and 4 bases from J, with 10 bases in between. Looked up from germline, CDR1 is SGHRS and CDR2 is YFSETQ. This TCR derives from a woman in her late teens or twenties who had recovered from COVID-19. The material sequenced was PBMCs or T cells enriched from blood (not recorded which). J is TRBJ1-1 and V is TRBV5-1; no clear D. The CDR3 loop reads CASSLEREGTEAFF. Written as DNA, the CDR3 is TGCGCCAGCAGCTTGGAAAGGGAGGGCACTGAAGCTTTCTTT.